A selection of T cell receptor beta chains follows, all from one sample in a study of OX40 agonist ivuxolimab in advanced cancers. Some clones are missing from TCRdb's copy, which holds only in-frame ones; the method was immunoSEQ multiplex PCR. The table has about 40,000 clones, approximately 84% seen once. The input for sequencing was CD4+ or CD8+ T cells sorted from blood, taken in a trial of the OX40 agonist ivuxolimab. These receptors were collected from an adult with an advanced solid tumor such as melanoma, head and neck, liver or kidney cancer. CDR3s include the opening cysteine and the closing phenylalanine or tryptophan. Fields, in order: D gene, V gene, clone size, J gene, CDR3 protein, CDR3 DNA. A D gene is named only where the DNA matches it firmly. Clone size is given for some rows only: seen once, a few or many times, or a class if the clone is expanded.

D gene: TRBD2
V gene: TRBV11-2
clone size: .
J gene: TRBJ2-5
CDR3 protein: CASSFLAGGLFGETQYF
CDR3 DNA: TGTGCCAGCAGCTTTCTGGCGGGGGGGCTTTTCGGAGAGACCCAGTACTTC

D gene: TRBD1
V gene: TRBV7-8
clone size: .
J gene: TRBJ2-1
CDR3 protein: CASSLSNLDRGNEQFF
CDR3 DNA: TGTGCCAGCAGCTTAAGTAATTTGGACAGGGGCAATGAGCAGTTCTTC

D gene: .
V gene: TRBV11-2
clone size: .
J gene: TRBJ1-2
CDR3 protein: CASSSTDAWGYTF
CDR3 DNA: TGTGCCAGCAGCTCGACCGACGCTTGGGGCTACACCTTC

D gene: TRBD1
V gene: TRBV27
clone size: .
J gene: TRBJ2-5
CDR3 protein: CASSSRGGRPQETQYF
CDR3 DNA: TGTGCCAGCAGTTCCCGAGGGGGCAGACCCCAAGAGACCCAGTACTTC

D gene: TRBD2
V gene: TRBV19
clone size: .
J gene: TRBJ2-1
CDR3 protein: CASSIDPLAGSYNEQFF
CDR3 DNA: TGTGCCAGTAGTATAGACCCACTAGCGGGATCCTACAATGAGCAGTTCTTC

D gene: TRBD2
V gene: TRBV5-6
clone size: once
J gene: TRBJ2-3
CDR3 protein: CASSLGGGGTDTQYF
CDR3 DNA: TGTGCCAGCAGCTTGGGGGGGGGTGGCACAGATACGCAGTATTTT

D gene: TRBD2
V gene: TRBV2
clone size: .
J gene: TRBJ2-1
CDR3 protein: CASSLAGGSDEQFF
CDR3 DNA: TGTGCCAGCTCGCTAGCGGGAGGGTCGGATGAGCAGTTCTTC

D gene: .
V gene: TRBV9
clone size: .
J gene: TRBJ1-1
CDR3 protein: CASSGTAEAFF
CDR3 DNA: TGTGCCAGCAGCGGGACAGCCGAAGCTTTCTTT

D gene: .
V gene: TRBV7-2
clone size: few
J gene: TRBJ2-7
CDR3 protein: CASSLAFRRGLRAYEQYF
CDR3 DNA: TGTGCCAGCAGCTTAGCCTTTCGGCGGGGGCTTAGAGCCTACGAGCAGTACTTC

D gene: .
V gene: TRBV4-2
clone size: .
J gene: TRBJ1-4
CDR3 protein: CASSQVPSQGSLGELFF
CDR3 DNA: TGTGCCAGCAGCCAAGTCCCGTCGCAGGGTTCCTTGGGGGAACTGTTTTTT

D gene: TRBD2
V gene: TRBV7-2
clone size: .
J gene: TRBJ2-1
CDR3 protein: CASSVLAGEHYFNEQFF
CDR3 DNA: TGTGCCAGCAGCGTCTTAGCGGGAGAACATTATTTTAATGAGCAGTTCTTC

D gene: .
V gene: TRBV21-1
clone size: .
J gene: TRBJ1-5
CDR3 protein: CASSLTSWRHQPQHF
CDR3 DNA: TGTGCCAGCAGCCTGACATCTTGGAGGCATCAGCCCCAGCATTTT

D gene: TRBD1
V gene: TRBV23-1
clone size: .
J gene: TRBJ1-2
CDR3 protein: CASTPGTAPGTRHGYTF
CDR3 DNA: TGCGCCAGCACACCTGGGACAGCGCCTGGGACGAGACATGGCTACACCTTC

D gene: TRBD1
V gene: TRBV6-6
clone size: medium-sized
J gene: TRBJ2-7
CDR3 protein: CASSYKQGEPYEQYF
CDR3 DNA: TGTGCCAGCAGTTACAAGCAGGGGGAACCCTACGAGCAGTACTTC

D gene: TRBD1
V gene: TRBV6-5
clone size: .
J gene: TRBJ1-2
CDR3 protein: CASSYYADRGIYGYTF
CDR3 DNA: TGTGCCAGCAGTTACTATGCGGACAGGGGGATCTATGGCTACACCTTC

D gene: TRBD2
V gene: TRBV14
clone size: .
J gene: TRBJ2-3
CDR3 protein: CASSRLAGLTDTQYF
CDR3 DNA: TGTGCCAGCAGCCGCTTAGCGGGATTAACAGATACGCAGTATTTT

D gene: TRBD2
V gene: TRBV7-9
clone size: .
J gene: TRBJ2-5
CDR3 protein: CASSLDVAGGLETQYF
CDR3 DNA: TGTGCCAGCAGCTTAGACGTAGCGGGGGGGCTGGAGACCCAGTACTTC

D gene: .
V gene: TRBV7-9
clone size: .
J gene: TRBJ1-2
CDR3 protein: CAGDVGPTYGYTF
CDR3 DNA: TGTGCCGGCGATGTGGGGCCTACCTATGGCTACACCTTC

D gene: TRBD2
V gene: TRBV4-1
clone size: .
J gene: TRBJ2-7
CDR3 protein: CASSQALTSSGREDYEQYF
CDR3 DNA: TGCGCCAGCAGCCAAGCCCTGACATCTAGCGGGAGGGAAGACTACGAGCAGTACTTC

D gene: .
V gene: TRBV4-3
clone size: .
J gene: TRBJ1-2
CDR3 protein: CASSQVHGDQTAF
CDR3 DNA: TGCGCCAGCAGCCAAGTCCACGGGGATCAGACCGCTTTC

D gene: .
V gene: TRBV7-3
clone size: .
J gene: TRBJ1-1
CDR3 protein: CASSLDRNTEAFF
CDR3 DNA: TGTGCCAGCAGCCTCGACCGGAACACTGAAGCTTTCTTT

D gene: .
V gene: TRBV5-8
clone size: few
J gene: TRBJ1-6
CDR3 protein: CASSPDWSSYNSPLHF
CDR3 DNA: TGCGCCAGCAGCCCGGACTGGAGCTCCTATAATTCACCCCTCCACTTT

D gene: .
V gene: TRBV4-3
clone size: .
J gene: TRBJ1-1
CDR3 protein: CASSQAPTMNTEAFF
CDR3 DNA: TGCGCCAGCAGCCAGGCCCCGACCATGAACACTGAAGCTTTCTTT

D gene: .
V gene: TRBV7-9
clone size: .
J gene: TRBJ1-1
CDR3 protein: CASSLESGGAQNTEAFF
CDR3 DNA: TGTGCCAGCAGCTTAGAATCTGGGGGCGCCCAAAACACTGAAGCTTTCTTT

D gene: TRBD1
V gene: TRBV19
clone size: .
J gene: TRBJ2-1
CDR3 protein: CASSMWDRGDEQFF
CDR3 DNA: TGTGCCAGTAGTATGTGGGACAGGGGGGATGAGCAGTTCTTC

D gene: .
V gene: TRBV6-4
clone size: .
J gene: TRBJ1-4
CDR3 protein: CASSDGRYYPTNEKLFF
CDR3 DNA: TGTGCCAGCAGTGACGGAAGGTATTACCCAACTAATGAAAAACTGTTTTTT

D gene: .
V gene: TRBV4-3
clone size: .
J gene: TRBJ2-7
CDR3 protein: CASSQVGDSSYEQYF
CDR3 DNA: TGCGCCAGCAGCCAAGTAGGGGACTCCTCCTACGAGCAGTACTTC

D gene: .
V gene: TRBV7-9
clone size: .
J gene: TRBJ1-2
CDR3 protein: CASSLGSGRDGYTF
CDR3 DNA: TGTGCCAGCAGCTTAGGCTCGGGCAGGGATGGCTACACCTTC

D gene: .
V gene: TRBV6-1
clone size: once
J gene: TRBJ1-6
CDR3 protein: CASSVRTENSPLHF
CDR3 DNA: TGTGCCAGCAGTGTCCGGACAGAAAATTCACCCCTCCACTTT

D gene: .
V gene: TRBV27
clone size: .
J gene: TRBJ1-2
CDR3 protein: CASSSYGLGGPGGYTF
CDR3 DNA: TGTGCCAGCAGTTCTTATGGCTTGGGAGGGCCCGGTGGCTACACCTTC

D gene: TRBD2
V gene: TRBV27
clone size: .
J gene: TRBJ2-1
CDR3 protein: CASSLSSGRPYNEQFF
CDR3 DNA: TGTGCCAGCAGTTTGTCCAGCGGGAGGCCTTACAATGAGCAGTTCTTC

D gene: .
V gene: TRBV9
clone size: .
J gene: TRBJ2-7
CDR3 protein: CASSAGGYEQYF
CDR3 DNA: TGTGCCAGCAGCGCCGGTGGCTACGAGCAGTACTTC

D gene: TRBD2
V gene: TRBV27
clone size: once
J gene: TRBJ2-1
CDR3 protein: CASNPGTSAYNEQFF
CDR3 DNA: TGTGCCAGCAATCCCGGGACTAGCGCATACAATGAGCAGTTCTTC

D gene: TRBD1
V gene: TRBV27
clone size: medium-sized
J gene: TRBJ1-4
CDR3 protein: CASSLGQGFLLFF
CDR3 DNA: TGTGCCAGCAGCTTGGGACAGGGCTTTTTGCTGTTTTTT

D gene: TRBD2
V gene: TRBV6-4
clone size: .
J gene: TRBJ2-7
CDR3 protein: CASTHTSGIPEQYF
CDR3 DNA: TGTGCCAGCACTCACACTAGCGGGATCCCCGAGCAGTACTTC

D gene: TRBD1
V gene: TRBV27
clone size: once
J gene: TRBJ2-7
CDR3 protein: CASSLGDREIHEQYF
CDR3 DNA: TGTGCCAGCAGTTTGGGGGACAGGGAGATCCACGAGCAGTACTTC

D gene: .
V gene: TRBV6-5
clone size: .
J gene: TRBJ1-4
CDR3 protein: CASSPSDFTEKLFF
CDR3 DNA: TGTGCCAGCAGTCCCTCGGATTTCACTGAAAAACTGTTTTTT

D gene: .
V gene: TRBV19
clone size: .
J gene: TRBJ1-1
CDR3 protein: CASSIFRNSGVTRTMNTEAFF
CDR3 DNA: TGTGCCAGTAGTATCTTTCGAAATAGCGGGGTAACCCGAACAATGAACACTGAAGCTTTCTTT

D gene: TRBD2
V gene: TRBV7-9
clone size: .
J gene: TRBJ2-3
CDR3 protein: CASSLVSSGGPDTQYF
CDR3 DNA: TGTGCCAGCAGCTTAGTGTCTAGCGGGGGGCCAGATACGCAGTATTTT

D gene: .
V gene: TRBV5-3
clone size: .
J gene: TRBJ2-7
CDR3 protein: CANSSDLYEQYF
CDR3 DNA: TGTGCCAATTCCTCTGATCTCTACGAGCAGTACTTC